The next 13 T cell receptor beta chains were all read from a single sample in a study of blood T cell repertoires in COVID-19. The assay was immunoSEQ multiplex PCR, and TCRdb's table has in-frame clones only and misses some. The sample contains 150,000 to 200,000 clones, 86% of which appear only once. The sample taken for sequencing was peripheral blood. Source of these receptors: a woman aged 55-75 years with COVID-19, enrolled during active disease.

V usage is TRBV28 and J usage is TRBJ2-7, with 9 bases lining up with TRBD1. After removal of 6 bases from V and 5 bases from J, the junction contained 5 bases not matched to a gene. CDR3 length equals 13 residues. Germline CDR1 is MDHEN and CDR2 is SYDVKM. CDR3 coding DNA: TGTGCCAGCAGCGGGACAGGGTATAACGAGCAGTACTTC. Its protein is CASSGTGYNEQYF.

In its sample, this clone was seen a few times. J is TRBJ1-6 and V is TRBV7-2; D might be TRBD1 (6 bases). Trimming cost V 5 bases and J 4 bases, with 15 bases left between them. The CDR3 has 16 amino acids. Germline CDR1 is SGHTA and CDR2 is FQGNSA. CDR3 in amino acids: CASSRLGARYNSPLHF. The CDR3 bases are TGTGCCAGCAGCCGTCTGGGGGCAAGGTATAATTCACCCCTCCACTTT.

V gene TRBV4-1 combines with J gene TRBJ1-4, with D unclear. The V gene lost 1 base and the J gene lost 5 bases, with 11 bases spanning the gap. Looked up from germline, CDR1 is MGHRA and CDR2 is YSYEKL. This CDR3 region has 15 residues. The CDR3 bases are TGCGCCAGCAGCCAAGTCGTTACTCCCAATGAAAAACTGTTTTTT. It is translated as CASSQVVTPNEKLFF.

The rearrangement joins TRBV30 to TRBJ2-1; 11 nucleotides align to TRBD2. In germline, CDR1 is GTSNPN, CDR2 SVGIG (reference sequence). The CDR3 spans 14 residues. Trimming took 1 base from V and 9 from J; bases not matched to a gene: 5. The CDR3 DNA reads as TGTGCCTGGAGTGGTAGCGGGAGGGCCGGTGAGCAGTTCTTC. This sequence encodes CAWSGSGRAGEQFF.

The genes are TRBV6-2 or TRBV6-3 and TRBJ1-5, with TRBD1 identical over 7 bases. The CDR3 is 15 residues long. Germline loops: CDR1 MNHEY, CDR2 SVGEGT. V lost 4 bases and J lost 2; bases outside the gene matches: 5. CDR3 nucleotide sequence: TGTGCCAGCAGTTCAGGGGGAAACGGCAATCAGCCCCAGCATTTT. Its translation: CASSSGGNGNQPQHF.

The V call is TRBV20-1, the J call TRBJ1-2; D is ambiguous. V was pared by 3 bases and J by 3 bases, with 14 bases between. The CDR3 contains 14 residues. CDR1 is DFQATT, CDR2 SNEGSKA, per germline (reference sequence). CDR3 nucleotides: TGCAGTGCTAGTGATGGGAGGCGTCACTATGGCTACACCTTC. As protein: CSASDGRRHYGYTF.

V is TRBV24-1 and J is TRBJ2-7, with 9 bases matching TRBD1. The CDR3 runs to 14 residues. After removal of 3 bases from V and 4 bases from J, the junction contained 3 bases not matched to a gene. Germline CDR1 reads KGHDR; CDR2 reads SFDVKD. The CDR3, as DNA: TGTGCCACCAGTGATGGACAGGGGAGGTACGAGCAGTACTTC. This gives the protein CATSDGQGRYEQYF.

The chain joins TRBV7-2 to TRBJ2-3; 16 bases map to TRBD2. The germline CDR1 and CDR2 sequences are SGHTA and FQGNSA. V was pared by 1 base and J by 6 bases, with 4 bases of the junction left unmatched. This CDR3 is 17 amino acids long. The DNA for the CDR3 is TGTGCCAGCAGCTTAGTGGGACTAGCGGGAGGGCCGGATACGCAGTATTTT. This translates into CASSLVGLAGGPDTQYF.

The chain is built from TRBV24-1 and TRBJ2-2; D perhaps matches TRBD2 (6 bases). Per the germline V gene, CDR1 is KGHDR and CDR2 is SFDVKD. V was trimmed by 7 bases and J by 6 bases, leaving 8 bases between them. The CDR3 has 12 amino acids. The CDR3 bases are TGTGCCACCAGGGCGGGACCCGGGGAGCTGTTTTTT. Its translation is CATRAGPGELFF.

The chain combines TRBV6-2 or TRBV6-3 with TRBJ1-5; D gene unclear. This CDR3 comprises 13 residues. V lost 2 bases and J lost 4, with 6 bases in between. Germline assignment: CDR1 MNHEY and CDR2 SVGEGT. The CDR3 DNA reads as TGTGCCAGCAGTTACAGCAGGAATCAGCCCCAGCATTTT. This gives the protein CASSYSRNQPQHF.

The rearrangement uses TRBV12-5 and TRBJ1-5; TRBD1 matches at 12 bases. V lost 2 bases to trimming and J lost 7 bases; unmatched junction nucleotides: 6. Germline assignment: CDR1 LGHNT and CDR2 FRNRAP. This CDR3 contains 16 residues. The CDR3 region has the DNA TGTGCTAGTGGTTTGAGTTCCGGGACAGGGGGCCAGCCCCAGCATTTT. It specifies CASGLSSGTGGQPQHF.

The rearrangement joins TRBV29-1 to TRBJ2-3; 11 bases line up with TRBD2. Per germline, CDR1 SQVTM and CDR2 ANQGSEA. The CDR3 runs to 14 residues. V trimming: 4 bases; J trimming: 0 bases; junction bases outside the gene matches: 0. In nucleotides, the CDR3 is TGCAGCGTTGGGACTAGCGGGAGCACAGATACGCAGTATTTT. It codes for CSVGTSGSTDTQYF.

This chain uses TRBV28 with TRBJ2-5; maybe TRBD1 (5 bases). CDR1 MDHEN and CDR2 SYDVKM come from the germline V gene. The CDR3 has 14 amino acids. Deletions cut 1 base from V and 3 bases from J, with 9 bases between. Written as DNA, the CDR3 is TGTGCCAGCAGTTTATTTCAGGGAAAAGAGACCCAGTACTTC. Residues: CASSLFQGKETQYF.